This T cell receptor beta chain was captured by sequencing in a study of somatic mutations in cytotoxic T cells in rheumatoid arthritis. Study-level points and caveats: Nothing was done to adjust for multiple comparisons when TRBV07 showed up slightly less in rheumatoid arthritis patients.

This CDR3 is built from 15 residues. Magnetic beads with positive selection isolated CD4+ and CD8+ fractions, whose purity was verified by flow cytometry. Produced via immunoSEQ multiplex PCR; TCRdb's table is partial and in-frame only. The repertoire has about 10,000 clones, about 89% of them found once; the top ten carry about 15%. On this clone itself: As yet, its antigen is unknown.

This TCR was recovered from a woman aged 18-30 years with rheumatoid arthritis. Sequenced material: CD8+ T cells sorted from blood. The chain joins TRBV12-2 to TRBJ1-1; the listed D gene, TRBD1, was not tested against the DNA. TRBV12-2 is termed a pseudogene. The CDR3 DNA reads TGTGCAAGTCGCTTAAATGCCGACAGGGGCACTGAAGCTTTCTTT. Translating gives CASRLNADRGTEAFF.